The entry below describes one TCR beta chain. This table comes from immunoSEQ multiplex PCR, and its TCRdb copy is limited to in-frame clones, with some not included. The sample shows 150,000 to 200,000 clones, under 95% of them seen only once. The data were obtained in a study of cytomegalovirus exposure and HLA in healthy donors. Per the germline V gene, CDR1 is SGHVS and CDR2 is FQNEAQ. After removal of 5 bases from V and 9 bases from J, the junction contained 8 bases not matched to a gene. The CDR3 runs to 15 residues. The sequence came from a woman aged 18-30 years in good health and CMV-seropositive. Sequencing was performed on PBMCs. This chain links TRBV7-8 with TRBJ1-6; 9 bases align to TRBD1. CDR3 sequence: CASSPKRDRASPLHF. CDR3 sequence (DNA): TGTGCCAGCAGCCCGAAAAGGGACAGGGCTTCACCCCTCCACTTT.